Below are 18 T cell receptor beta chains sequenced from a single sample in a study of PD-1 blockade in classical Hodgkin lymphoma. Following autologous stem cell transplantation, relapse occurred in every patient, and exposure to brentuximab vedotin varied. Sequenced by immunoSEQ multiplex PCR; TCRdb stores in-frame clones only, minus some. The sample includes about 93,000 clones, roughly 76% of them seen just once. The sequences come from peripheral blood mononuclear cells (PBMCs), collected before the second cycle of nivolumab. These receptors were obtained from a human donor with classical Hodgkin lymphoma.

The chain joins TRBV7-2 to TRBJ1-2, with a weak D call TRBD1 (5 bases). The CDR3 is made up of 13 amino acids. Germline-derived CDR1 and CDR2 are SGHTA and FQGNSA. V was trimmed by 3 bases and J by 6 bases, leaving 11 bases between them. The DNA of the CDR3 is TGTGCCAGCAGCTTCTATGCCAGGGATGGCTACACCTTC. Translating it yields CASSFYARDGYTF.

J is TRBJ2-5 and V is TRBV15; TRBD1 aligns across 7 bases. The CDR3 is 12 amino acids. The ends lost 8 bases at V and 5 bases at J; junction bases unmatched: 5. Looked up from germline, CDR1 is LNHNV and CDR2 is YYDKDF (reference sequence). The CDR3 loop reads CATRDRAETQYF. The CDR3 DNA follows: TGTGCCACCCGCGACAGGGCCGAGACCCAGTACTTC.

CDR3 region: CASSLGGSSSYEQYF. The CDR3 DNA follows: TGTGCCAGCAGCTTAGGAGGGTCAAGCTCCTACGAGCAGTACTTC. This chain joins TRBV7-8 and TRBJ2-7; tentative D call: TRBD2 (5 bases). The CDR3 consists of 15 residues. With 1 base removed from V and 0 bases from J, the gap between germline ends came to 10 bases. Germline loops: CDR1 SGHVS, CDR2 FQNEAQ.

The chain links TRBV7-3 to TRBJ2-1; the D gene could be TRBD1 or TRBD2 (6 bases each). The V end lost 5 bases, the J end lost 4 bases, and 21 bases lay between the germline ends. Germline V gives CDR1 SGHTA, CDR2 FQGTGA. The CDR3 runs 17 residues. The CDR3 here is CASSLLPRGLLYNEQFF. CDR3 coding DNA: TGTGCCAGCAGCCTTCTCCCACGGGGGCTACTATACAATGAGCAGTTCTTC.

This clone occurred a few times. V is TRBV7-2 and J is TRBJ1-2; 7 nucleotides align to TRBD1. Germline-derived CDR1 and CDR2 are SGHTA and FQGNSA. The CDR3 extends over 13 amino acids. J was trimmed by 8 bases and V by 2 bases; bases with no gene match: 5. The chain's CDR3 is CASSLLTGVGYTF. CDR3 bases: TGTGCCAGCAGCTTACTAACAGGGGTCGGCTACACCTTC.

V and J are TRBV6-1 and TRBJ2-7; 11 bases match TRBD1. The germline V gene has CDR1 MNHNS and CDR2 SASEGT. The CDR3 totals 14 residues. J lost 2 bases, V lost 5 bases, and 2 bases had no gene match. The CDR3 sequence is CASSRDRGTYEQYF. CDR3 coding DNA: TGTGCCAGCAGTCGGGACAGGGGGACCTACGAGCAGTACTTC.

The V call is TRBV11-3, the J call TRBJ2-1; 10 bases fit TRBD1. Germline V gene data show CDR1 as SGHNT and CDR2 as YENEEA. Trimming took 3 bases from V and 0 from J; bases not matched to a gene: 11. The length of the CDR3 is 19 residues. CDR3: CASSFAGTGASSSYNEQFF. The CDR3 nucleotides read TGTGCCAGCAGCTTTGCCGGGACAGGGGCTTCGAGCTCCTACAATGAGCAGTTCTTC.

The chain links TRBV19 to TRBJ2-1; D may be TRBD1 (6 bases). Germline V gene lookup returns CDR1 LNHDA and CDR2 SQIVND (reference sequence). V lost 5 bases to trimming and J lost 0 bases, with 11 bases between them. The CDR3 totals 15 residues. The CDR3 DNA reads as TGTGCCAGTAGTTTCAGGGGAATCTCCTACAATGAGCAGTTCTTC. Its translation: CASSFRGISYNEQFF.

This chain joins TRBV18 and TRBJ1-5, with a tentative D call TRBD1 (5 bases). Germline V lookup: CDR1 KGHSH, CDR2 LQKENI. Trimming took off 4 bases at V and 0 bases at J, with 13 bases between the two ends. The CDR3 consists of 16 residues. CDR3 protein: CASSLRQFHSNQPQHF. The CDR3 nucleotides read TGTGCCAGCTCACTTAGACAGTTTCATAGCAATCAGCCCCAGCATTTT.

This clone was picked up one time. V and J are TRBV4-1 and TRBJ2-7; 8 bases line up with TRBD1. The J segment lost 0 bases and the V segment lost 3 bases, leaving 1 base of the junction unmatched. The CDR3 extends over 14 amino acids. Per germline, CDR1 MGHRA and CDR2 YSYEKL. CDR3 sequence reads: CASSQDRASYEQYF. The CDR3 DNA follows: TGCGCCAGCAGCCAGGACAGGGCCTCCTACGAGCAGTACTTC.

V is TRBV28 and J is TRBJ1-2, with D tentatively TRBD1 (6 bases). Trimming pared 3 bases from V and 4 bases from J, leaving 18 bases between. The CDR3 totals 16 residues. Germline V gene sequence: CDR1 MDHEN, CDR2 SYDVKM. The DNA of the CDR3 is TGTGCCAGCAGTTTCTACAGGGTGGAGAGGACCTATGGCTACACCTTC. Translating it yields CASSFYRVERTYGYTF.

The genes are TRBV30 and TRBJ2-3; no clear D. The CDR3 is 14 residues long. Looked up from germline, CDR1 is GTSNPN and CDR2 is SVGIG (reference sequence). V dropped 2 bases and J dropped 6 bases, with 15 bases sitting between them. As DNA, the CDR3 is TGTGCCTGGAGTCGGAGTCATGGGGTGGATACGCAGTATTTT. Amino acid sequence: CAWSRSHGVDTQYF.

The chain joins TRBV18 to TRBJ1-5; D may be TRBD1 (5 bases). CDR1 and CDR2 (germline): KGHSH, LQKENI. The CDR3 spans 13 residues. Trimming shortened V by 5 bases and J by 4 bases, and 9 bases separated the two germline ends. The CDR3 DNA reads TGTGCCAGCTCAATGGACACGAATCAGCCCCAGCATTTT. It yields the protein CASSMDTNQPQHF. The variable domain in full, completed from reference TRBV18 and TRBJ1-5, reads NAGVMQNPRHLVRRRGQEARLRCSPMKGHSHVYWYRQLPEEGLKFMVYLQKENIIDESGMPKERFSAEFPKEGPSILRIQQVVRGDSAAYFCASSMDTNQPQHFGDGTRLSIL.

V gene TRBV27 combines with J gene TRBJ1-4; 10 bases match TRBD1. This CDR3 has 15 residues. The V and J ends lost 6 bases and 4 bases, in that order; junction bases with no gene match: 5. Germline CDR1 and CDR2: MNHEY and SMNVEV (reference sequence). This CDR3 is CASRRQGAHNEKLFF. CDR3 DNA sequence: TGTGCCAGCAGAAGACAGGGGGCCCATAATGAAAAACTGTTTTTT.

About this clone itself: The germline gene is not matched at one end of the junction; a read error may be the cause. For the CDR3, the DNA is TGTGCCAGCAGCTCGACCCGAGAGTGGTTTCTTTTT. Translation gives CASSSTREWFLF. V and J are TRBV6-1 and TRBJ1-4; no definite D call. The CDR3 sequence is 12 residues long. The germline gives CDR1 MNHNS, CDR2 SASEGT.

The rearrangement joins TRBV10-3 to TRBJ1-3; no clear D. The CDR3 length is 12 residues. CDR1 is ENHRY, CDR2 SYGVKD, per germline. Trimming took 2 bases from V and 16 from J, leaving 15 bases between them. DNA of the CDR3: TGTGCCATCAGTGAGGAGAGGAGCTCTAAGTATTTT. Its protein product is CAISEERSSKYF.

As concerns this clone: Additional DNA sequences in this sample encode the identical CDR3. The chain is built from TRBV2 and TRBJ2-3; D remains unclear. The CDR3 is 13 amino acids. V was pared by 5 bases and J by 1 base, with 7 bases between. Germline V gene sequence: CDR1 SNHLY, CDR2 FYNNEI. Here the CDR3 reads CASSLAGTDTQYF. The DNA for the CDR3 is TGTGCCAGCAGTCTCGCAGGCACAGATACGCAGTATTTT.

This CDR3 is CASSYGTSATYEQYF. The CDR3 DNA reads as TGTGCCAGCAGCTACGGGACTAGCGCAACCTACGAGCAGTACTTC. V gene TRBV5-6 combines with J gene TRBJ2-7, with 10 positions matching TRBD2. The CDR3 covers 15 residues. V trimming: 3 bases; J trimming: 2 bases; junction bases outside the gene matches: 5. The germline V gene has CDR1 SGHDT and CDR2 YYEEEE.